What follows are 5 T cell receptor beta chains derived from one specimen sequenced in a study of long-term antiretroviral therapy in people with HIV. Sequencing relied on immunoSEQ assay v3.0, run at survey level. Measured with immunoSEQ multiplex PCR; TCRdb has only the in-frame clones, and not every one. The repertoire includes nearly 25,000 clones, 75% to 85% of them detected once, and roughly 2.3% sits in the top ten. The sample consisted of unsorted PBMCs, taken 3 years after starting antiretroviral therapy. The receptor source for this set is a man aged 45-65 years with HIV.

The rearrangement links TRBV5-1 to TRBJ2-5, with D possibly TRBD1 on 5 matching bases. V gave up 0 bases and J gave up 2 bases, with 8 bases separating them. CDR1 SGHRS and CDR2 YFSETQ come from the germline V gene. The CDR3 covers 14 residues. CDR3 nucleotides: TGCGCCAGCAGCTTGGTACAGGAACAAGAGACCCAGTACTTC. This encodes CASSLVQEQETQYF.

This chain connects TRBV5-6 to TRBJ2-3; maybe TRBD1 (6 bases). The CDR3 is 19 residues long. The V end lost 3 bases, the J end lost 2 bases, and 25 bases lay between the germline ends. From germline, CDR1 is SGHDT and CDR2 YYEEEE. DNA for the CDR3: TGTGCCAGCAGCTCCCTGACAAAGGGGGAGAGTCCAATCACAGATACGCAGTATTTT. Translation gives CASSSLTKGESPITDTQYF.

This clone was seen only a few times. The genes are TRBV4-1 and TRBJ1-5; the D is unclear. V was shortened by 2 bases and J by 2 bases, with 10 bases between the two germline ends. Germline CDR1 MGHRA, CDR2 YSYEKL. The CDR3 runs to 15 residues. CDR3 sequence (DNA): TGCGCCAGCAGCCAACGACTCGTGGGCAATCAGCCCCAGCATTTT. It specifies CASSQRLVGNQPQHF.

V gene TRBV7-3 combines with J gene TRBJ2-7; a possible D gene is TRBD2 (6 bases). The V end was cut by 5 bases, the J end by 7 bases, with 15 bases between. Germline V gene sequence: CDR1 SGHTA, CDR2 FQGTGA. This CDR3 spans 13 amino acids. CDR3 in DNA: TGTGCCAGCAGCGTGGGAGTTGGGGGGGAGCAGTACTTC. Translation gives CASSVGVGGEQYF. The full variable domain, in which reference TRBV7-3 and TRBJ2-7 provide the parts outside the CDR3, is GAGVSQTPSNKVTEKGKYVELRCDPISGHTALYWYRQSLGQGPEFLIYFQGTGAADDSGLPNDRFFAVRPEGSVSTLKIQRTERGDSAVYLCASSVGVGGEQYFGPGTRLTVT.

In DNA form, the CDR3 reads TGCGCCAGCAGCCAAGTAACAGGCGGATACTATGGCTACACCTTC. Residues: CASSQVTGGYYGYTF. The V gene is TRBV4-3, the J gene TRBJ1-2; perhaps TRBD1 as D (5 bases). This CDR3 region has 15 residues. Germline lookup yields CDR1 LGHNA and CDR2 YSLEER. V was pared by 1 base and J by 3 bases, with 12 bases between.